This TCR beta chain is drawn from a study of response to subunit inactivated influenza vaccine. Study conclusions and caveats: Authors suggested that a seasonal influenza vaccination recruits few new T cells each time.

Between the trimmed V and J ends, which lost 3 bases and 3 bases, there was a span of 12 bases. Germline V CDR1 and CDR2: DFQATT, SNEGSKA (reference sequence). The CDR3 is made up of 13 amino acids. This clonotype was seen a few times. The antigen is unknown. TCRdb re-called the RT-PCR reads with MiXCR, one entry per CDR3 protein. The sample carries some 480,000 distinct CDR3 sequences, 10% to 11% recorded once. Source: PBMCs from blood, taken 40 to 50 days after vaccination. The sequence was collected from a man in his fifties or sixties who received an inactivated influenza vaccine. This chain links TRBV20-1 with TRBJ2-7; D remains unclear. CDR3 sequence reads: CSASFRLIYEQYF. CDR3 sequence (DNA): TGCAGTGCTAGTTTTAGGTTGATCTACGAGCAGTACTTC.